Listed below are T cell receptor beta chains from one sample, sequenced in a study of cytomegalovirus exposure and HLA in healthy donors. Libraries were prepared by immunoSEQ multiplex PCR; TCRdb keeps only in-frame clonotypes and omits some of them. Of under 90,000 clones in the sample, about 70% were seen once. Sequenced: PBMCs. All receptors come from a woman between 50 and 59 years old in good health and CMV-seropositive. The CDR3 runs from the conserved cysteine through the conserved F or W. The order of the fields is J gene, V gene, CDR3 protein.

>TRBJ2-7|TRBV5-6
CASTTLGPGIHEQYF
>TRBJ2-5|TRBV11-1
CASSIWTSGQETQYF
>TRBJ2-1|TRBV30
CAWAIPNGGTYNEQFF
>TRBJ1-1|TRBV27
CASSFQGGGNTEAFF
>TRBJ1-4|TRBV5-4
CASSPQGHPNEKLFF
>TRBJ1-2|TRBV19
CASRMPGQGDYGYTF
>TRBJ2-3|TRBV28
CASSTPTGRTDTQYF
>TRBJ1-5|TRBV18
CASSLETGNNQPQHF
>TRBJ1-4|TRBV25-1
CATNDNPNEKLFF
>TRBJ2-7|TRBV27
CASTPSGLARYEQYF
>TRBJ2-7|TRBV4-3
CASSQDSGTGGYEQYF
>TRBJ2-3|TRBV4-3
CASSQDLAGRGDTQYF
>TRBJ1-3|TRBV7-2
CASSPTGGSGNTIYF
>TRBJ1-4|TRBV2
CASRYRTNEKLFF
>TRBJ2-3|TRBV6-1
CASTRTGTDTQYF
>TRBJ1-3|TRBV9
CASSVRGHSGNTIYF
>TRBJ2-5|TRBV5-6
CASSFPKTQYF
>TRBJ2-7|TRBV6-5
CASRRGQSYEQYF
>TRBJ2-2|TRBV4-1
CASSQADRESGELFF
>TRBJ2-3|TRBV18
CASSLGTADTQYF
>TRBJ1-1|TRBV2
CASSDSGYGEAFF
>TRBJ1-2|TRBV6-5
CASSERGLYGYTF
>TRBJ2-1|TRBV7-7
CASSKDRDNEQFF
>TRBJ1-1|TRBV4-3
CASSPGGDLAFF